The sequence of this TCR beta chain was determined in a study of blood T cells in healthy people across ages. Sample-barcoded 5' priming and a J-beta primer mix drove a second PCR of about 6 to 11 cycles. A single record per CDR3 protein comes from TCRdb applying MiXCR to the 5' RACE reads. The repertoire holds approximately 1.5 million distinct CDR3 sequences, with around 35% as singletons. This TCR came from a woman aged 25-40 years in good health. The sequenced sample was blood.

The CDR3 sequence: CSARGGSRNTGELFF. The CDR3 DNA is TGCAGTGCTAGAGGTGGTTCCAGGAACACCGGGGAGCTGTTTTTT. This chain connects TRBV20-1 to TRBJ2-2, with D hard to call. The length of the CDR3 is 15 residues. CDR1 and CDR2 (germline): DFQATT, SNEGSKA (reference sequence). V was clipped by 1 base and J by 1 base, with 10 bases between them.